The next 4 T cell receptor beta chains were all read from a single sample in a study of T cells in Graves' hyperthyroidism and ophthalmopathy. Amplification of TCR beta CDR3 regions was performed using RNA transcripts as template. HTBI primers were used for first-round RT-PCR of the TCR CDR3. One entry per CDR3 protein results from TCRdb running MiXCR on the multiplex PCR reads. The sample includes a few hundred thousand distinct CDR3 sequences, 25% of them seen just once. The sequenced sample was blood. The receptor set was obtained from a man aged 45 to 65 with Graves' hyperthyroidism.

The V and J genes are TRBV30 and TRBJ2-2; D unclear. V was cut by 0 bases and J by 6 bases, with 5 bases left in between. The CDR3 spans 12 residues. The V gene's germline CDR1 is GTSNPN and CDR2 SVGIG (reference sequence). The CDR3 spells CAWSVISGELFF. In DNA form, the CDR3 reads TGTGCCTGGAGTGTAATTTCCGGGGAGCTGTTTTTT.

This clonotype was picked up a small number of times. The chain employs TRBV28 and TRBJ2-7; 10 bases map to TRBD1. The CDR3 runs to 12 residues. V trimming: 8 bases; J trimming: 5 bases; junction bases outside the gene matches: 3. Germline-derived CDR1 and CDR2 are MDHEN and SYDVKM. The CDR3 DNA follows: TGTGCCAGCTCCGGACAGGGGGACGAGCAGTACTTC. Translation gives CASSGQGDEQYF.

There are many counts of this clonotype. The chain combines TRBV11-2 with TRBJ2-1; 14 bases map to TRBD2. This CDR3 spans 16 amino acids. V gave up 5 bases and J gave up 9 bases; unmatched junction bases: 9. CDR1 is SGHAT and CDR2 is FQNNGV in the germline V gene. The CDR3 DNA reads TGTGCCAGCAGCCTATACGGGACTAGCGGGAGAATTGAGCAGTTCTTC. This encodes CASSLYGTSGRIEQFF. Supplemented by reference TRBV11-2 and TRBJ2-1, the full variable domain reads EAGVAQSPRYKIIEKRQSVAFWCNPISGHATLYWYQQILGQGPKLLIQFQNNGVVDDSQLPKDRFSAERLKGVDSTLKIQPAKLEDSAVYLCASSLYGTSGRIEQFFGPGTRLTVL.

The rearrangement uses TRBV6-1 and TRBJ2-7; TRBD2 agrees at 7 bases. V was clipped by 0 bases and J by 5 bases; unmatched bases: 4. This CDR3 spans 14 amino acids. Germline CDR1 is MNHNS and CDR2 is SASEGT. The CDR3 spells CASSEARLAHEQYF. In DNA, the CDR3 is TGTGCCAGCAGTGAAGCCCGACTAGCCCACGAGCAGTACTTC.